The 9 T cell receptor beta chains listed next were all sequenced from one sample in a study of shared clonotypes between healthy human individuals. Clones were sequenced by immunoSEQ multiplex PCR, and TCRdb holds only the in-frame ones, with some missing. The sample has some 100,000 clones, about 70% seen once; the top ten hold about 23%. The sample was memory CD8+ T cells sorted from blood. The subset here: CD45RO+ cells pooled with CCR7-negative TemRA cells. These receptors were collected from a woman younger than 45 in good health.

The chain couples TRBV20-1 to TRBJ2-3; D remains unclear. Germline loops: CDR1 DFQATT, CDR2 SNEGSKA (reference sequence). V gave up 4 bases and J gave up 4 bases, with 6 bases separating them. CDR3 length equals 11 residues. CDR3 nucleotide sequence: TGCAGTGCTATTCTAGCAGATACGCAGTATTTT. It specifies CSAILADTQYF.

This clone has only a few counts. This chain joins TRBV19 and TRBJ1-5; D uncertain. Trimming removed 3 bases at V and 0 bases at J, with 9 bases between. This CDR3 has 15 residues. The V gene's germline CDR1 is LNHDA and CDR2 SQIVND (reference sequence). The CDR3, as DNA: TGTGCCAGTAGTATCGGCAGATCTAGCAATCAGCCCCAGCATTTT. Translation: CASSIGRSSNQPQHF.

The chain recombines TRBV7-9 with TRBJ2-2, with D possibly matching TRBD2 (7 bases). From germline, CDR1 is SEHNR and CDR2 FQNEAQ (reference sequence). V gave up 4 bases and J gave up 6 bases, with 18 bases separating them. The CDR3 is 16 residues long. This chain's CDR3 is CASSSPILGGAGELFF. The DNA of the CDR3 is TGTGCCAGCAGCTCCCCCATACTAGGGGGGGCCGGGGAGCTGTTTTTT.

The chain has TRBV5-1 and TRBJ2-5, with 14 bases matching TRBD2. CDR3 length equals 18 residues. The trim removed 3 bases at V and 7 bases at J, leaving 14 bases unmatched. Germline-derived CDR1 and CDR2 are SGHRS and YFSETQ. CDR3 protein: CASSSTYRGTSGSATQYF. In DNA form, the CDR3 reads TGCGCCAGCAGCTCCACCTACAGAGGGACTAGCGGGAGTGCGACCCAGTACTTC.

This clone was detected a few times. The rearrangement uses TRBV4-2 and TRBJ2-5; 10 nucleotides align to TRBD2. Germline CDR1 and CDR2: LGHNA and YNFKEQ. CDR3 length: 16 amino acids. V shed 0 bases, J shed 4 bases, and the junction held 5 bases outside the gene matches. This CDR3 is CASSQESAGGPETQYF. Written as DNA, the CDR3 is TGTGCCAGCAGCCAAGAATCAGCGGGAGGGCCAGAGACCCAGTACTTC.

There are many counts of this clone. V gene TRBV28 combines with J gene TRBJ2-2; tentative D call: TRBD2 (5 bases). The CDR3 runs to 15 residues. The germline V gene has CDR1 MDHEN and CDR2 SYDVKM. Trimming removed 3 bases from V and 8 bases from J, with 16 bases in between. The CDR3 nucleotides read TGTGCCAGCAGTTTTATTGGACCCCCGGGAGGGGAGCTGTTTTTT. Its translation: CASSFIGPPGGELFF.

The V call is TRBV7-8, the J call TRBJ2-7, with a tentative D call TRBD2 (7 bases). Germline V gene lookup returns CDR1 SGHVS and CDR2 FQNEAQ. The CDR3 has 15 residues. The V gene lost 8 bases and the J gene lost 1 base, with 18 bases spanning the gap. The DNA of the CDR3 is TGTGCCAGCTCCCGCAGGGAGGGGGTTTCCTACGAGCAGTACTTC. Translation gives CASSRREGVSYEQYF.

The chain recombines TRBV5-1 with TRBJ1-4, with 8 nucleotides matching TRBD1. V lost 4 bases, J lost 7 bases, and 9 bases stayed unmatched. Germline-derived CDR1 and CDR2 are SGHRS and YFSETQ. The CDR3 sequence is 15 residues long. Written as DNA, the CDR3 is TGCGCCAGCAGCCAGACAGGGGAGGTTGGTGAAAAACTGTTTTTT. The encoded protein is CASSQTGEVGEKLFF.

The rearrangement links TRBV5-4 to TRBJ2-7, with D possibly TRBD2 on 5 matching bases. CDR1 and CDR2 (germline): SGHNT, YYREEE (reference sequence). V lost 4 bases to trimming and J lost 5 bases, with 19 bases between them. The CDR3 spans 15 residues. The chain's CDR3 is CASSILSGEGNEQYF. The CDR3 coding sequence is TGTGCCAGCAGCATATTATCGGGTGAGGGCAACGAGCAGTACTTC.